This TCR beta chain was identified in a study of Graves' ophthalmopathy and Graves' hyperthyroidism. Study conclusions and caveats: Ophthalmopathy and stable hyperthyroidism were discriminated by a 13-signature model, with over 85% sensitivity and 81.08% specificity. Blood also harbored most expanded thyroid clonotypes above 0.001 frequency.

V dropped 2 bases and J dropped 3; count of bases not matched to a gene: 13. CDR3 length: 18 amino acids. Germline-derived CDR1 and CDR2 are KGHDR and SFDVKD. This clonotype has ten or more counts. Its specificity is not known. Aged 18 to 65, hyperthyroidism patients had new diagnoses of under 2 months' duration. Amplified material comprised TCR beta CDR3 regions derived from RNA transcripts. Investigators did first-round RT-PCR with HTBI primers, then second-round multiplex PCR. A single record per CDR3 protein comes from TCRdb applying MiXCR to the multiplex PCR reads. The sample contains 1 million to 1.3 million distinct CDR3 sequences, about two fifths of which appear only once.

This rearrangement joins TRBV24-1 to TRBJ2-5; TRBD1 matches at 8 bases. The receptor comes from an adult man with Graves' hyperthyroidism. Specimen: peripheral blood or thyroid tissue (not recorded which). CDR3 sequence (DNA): TGTGCCACCAGTGATTCCAAATCTTGGACAGGGAAAGAAGAGACCCAGTACTTC. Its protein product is CATSDSKSWTGKEETQYF.